This T cell receptor beta chain was sequenced in a study of T cell repertoires in cytomegalovirus infection. TCRdb used MiXCR to reprocess the reads, holding one entry per CDR3 protein. This sample has around 260,000 distinct CDR3 sequences, with roughly 9% found just once. Unmatched junction bases numbered 12, after V lost 5 bases and J lost 7 bases. The CDR3 sequence is 16 residues long. Germline V gene data show CDR1 as SGHAT and CDR2 as FQNNGV. This clonotype has ten or more counts. No antigen is known for it. Findings of the study overall: Adding up the frequency of public TCR beta families identified people who carried CMV plus the relevant HLA.

The specimen sequenced was PBMCs. The sequence derives from a human donor in good health (CMV status not recorded). Some clones in this sample may be carry-over from other donors' samples. The chain employs TRBV11-2 and TRBJ2-1; 9 nucleotides agree with TRBD1. CDR3 region: CASSRVLGQGVNEQFF. The CDR3 nucleotides are TGTGCCAGCAGCCGCGTCTTGGGACAGGGTGTGAATGAGCAGTTCTTC.